Each of the 21 T cell receptor beta chains below was sequenced from the same sample in a study of cytomegalovirus exposure and HLA in healthy donors. The PCR had 60 Vbeta and 13 Jbeta primers. Clones were sequenced by immunoSEQ multiplex PCR, and TCRdb holds only the in-frame ones, with some missing. The sample has around 150,000 clones, roughly 68% seen once; the top ten hold almost 4.5%. The specimen sequenced was PBMCs. The origin of the receptors is a man between 60 and 75 years old in good health and CMV-seronegative.

The rearrangement uses TRBV19 and TRBJ1-1, with D perhaps matching TRBD1 (5 bases). CDR3 length equals 16 residues. The germline gives CDR1 LNHDA, CDR2 SQIVND (reference sequence). Between the trimmed V and J ends, which lost 2 bases and 4 bases, there was a span of 17 bases. In DNA form, the CDR3 reads TGTGCCAGTAGTATAAGGGGAGGGAGAAGTGGCACTGAAGCTTTCTTT. Its translation is CASSIRGGRSGTEAFF.

This chain uses TRBV30 with TRBJ1-2; weak D call: TRBD1 (6 bases). From germline, CDR1 is GTSNPN and CDR2 SVGIG (reference sequence). V gave up 7 bases and J gave up 7 bases, with 19 bases separating them. The CDR3 length is 13 residues. The CDR3 nucleotides read TGTGCCTTCGAACAGGGTAACCAGGCTGGCTACACCTTC. Translating gives CAFEQGNQAGYTF.

This clone was found a few times. The chain recombines TRBV5-1 with TRBJ2-7; D is unresolved. The V gene's germline CDR1 is SGHRS and CDR2 YFSETQ. The CDR3 covers 14 residues. V was pared by 0 bases and J by 0 bases, with 7 bases between. CDR3 amino acids: CASSLVLDSYEQYF. CDR3 nucleotides: TGCGCCAGCAGCTTGGTTCTAGACTCCTACGAGCAGTACTTC.

This clone was observed a few times. The V call is TRBV18, the J call TRBJ1-4; 9 bases map to TRBD1. Germline V CDR1 and CDR2: KGHSH, LQKENI. This CDR3 region has 17 residues. Trimming removed 3 bases from V and 7 bases from J; junction bases left unmatched: 12. This CDR3 reads CASSPLINRGRSEKLFF. In nucleotides, the CDR3 is TGTGCCAGCTCACCGCTGATTAACAGGGGGCGTAGTGAAAAACTGTTTTTT.

The rearrangement joins TRBV19 to TRBJ2-1; 7 bases are shared with TRBD2. V was clipped by 7 bases and J by 0 bases; unmatched bases: 9. Germline loops: CDR1 LNHDA, CDR2 SQIVND (reference sequence). This CDR3 has 16 residues. The CDR3 coding sequence is TGTGCCAGTAAAGGGCGGGAGAAGAGCTCCTACAATGAGCAGTTCTTC. Protein: CASKGREKSSYNEQFF.

This clone was seen a few times. The V and J genes are TRBV10-3 and TRBJ1-1; D perhaps matches TRBD1 (5 bases). This CDR3 is built from 12 residues. The germline V gene encodes CDR1 ENHRY and CDR2 SYGVKD. With 6 bases removed from V and 4 bases from J, the gap between germline ends came to 9 bases. CDR3 sequence: CAISLGGTEAFF. In DNA form, the CDR3 reads TGTGCCATCAGCCTCGGGGGCACTGAAGCTTTCTTT.

V usage is TRBV29-1 and J usage is TRBJ1-1, with D unclear. V dropped 4 bases and J dropped 4 bases, with 22 bases sitting between them. CDR1 and CDR2 (germline): SQVTM, ANQGSEA. The CDR3 has 16 amino acids. The chain's CDR3 is CSVARSKDAMGTEAFF. The CDR3 bases are TGCAGCGTTGCAAGGAGCAAGGATGCCATGGGCACTGAAGCTTTCTTT. Based on the CDR3 plus reference TRBV29-1 and TRBJ1-1, the full variable domain is SAVISQKPSRDICQRGTSLTIQCQVDSQVTMMFWYRQQPGQSLTLIATANQGSEATYESGFVIDKFPISRPNLTFSTLTVSNMSPEDSSIYLCSVARSKDAMGTEAFFGQGTRLTVV.

To note about this clone: It is likely a read error, because the conserved phenylalanine at the end of the CDR3 is missing. The chain couples TRBV30 to TRBJ2-3, with TRBD2 as a possible D gene (5 bases). Looked up from germline, CDR1 is GTSNPN and CDR2 is SVGIG (reference sequence). This CDR3 has 15 amino acids. Trimming removed 0 bases from V and 6 bases from J, with 16 bases in between. CDR3 loop: CAWSVWAASGDTQYL. As DNA, the CDR3 is TGTGCCTGGAGTGTATGGGCGGCCTCGGGGGATACGCAGTATCTT.

In regard to this clone: This same CDR3 is encoded by further DNA sequences in the sample. J is TRBJ2-7 and V is TRBV18; D unresolved. The CDR3 length is 12 residues. Trimming shortened V by 3 bases and J by 4 bases, and 7 bases separated the two germline ends. Per germline, CDR1 KGHSH and CDR2 LQKENI. Here the CDR3 DNA reads TGTGCCAGCTCACCTTCCACTTACGAGCAGTACTTC. Residues: CASSPSTYEQYF.

The V gene is TRBV9, the J gene TRBJ2-1, with 11 positions matching TRBD1. Trimming removed 0 bases from V and 8 bases from J; junction bases left unmatched: 10. The CDR3 contains 17 residues. CDR1 SGDLS and CDR2 YYNGEE come from the germline V gene. The chain's CDR3 is CASSVDWVGTGGYEQFF. CDR3 DNA: TGTGCCAGCAGCGTAGATTGGGTTGGGACAGGGGGTTATGAGCAGTTCTTC.

This chain uses TRBV10-3 with TRBJ2-5, with 10 bases fitting TRBD2. CDR1 ENHRY and CDR2 SYGVKD come from the germline V gene. The trim removed 7 bases at V and 2 bases at J, leaving 7 bases unmatched. The CDR3 spans 15 residues. DNA of the CDR3: TGTGCCATCACCCCAGCGGGAGGGAGACAAGAGACCCAGTACTTC. Protein sequence: CAITPAGGRQETQYF.

In its sample, this clone was seen a few times. The J gene is TRBJ1-1, the V gene TRBV18; a weak D match, TRBD1 (6 bases). The V and J ends lost 3 bases and 0 bases respectively, with 11 bases between them. The germline V gene encodes CDR1 KGHSH and CDR2 LQKENI. This CDR3 has 15 residues. The CDR3 loop is CASSPGGRMNTEAFF. Written as DNA, the CDR3 is TGTGCCAGCTCACCCGGGGGGCGGATGAACACTGAAGCTTTCTTT.

The chain uses TRBV19 and TRBJ2-3; 10 nucleotides align to TRBD2. The V and J ends lost 5 bases and 0 bases, in that order; junction bases with no gene match: 8. The CDR3 is 17 residues long. The V gene's germline CDR1 is LNHDA and CDR2 SQIVND (reference sequence). The CDR3 here is CASSGGLADASTDTQYF. The CDR3 DNA reads TGTGCCAGTAGTGGAGGACTAGCGGATGCTAGCACAGATACGCAGTATTTT.

In its sample, this clone was seen a few times. V gene TRBV9 combines with J gene TRBJ2-1, with 9 nucleotides matching TRBD2. The CDR3 runs 17 residues. J lost 0 bases, V lost 3 bases, and 7 bases had no gene match. Germline loops: CDR1 SGDLS, CDR2 YYNGEE. CDR3 sequence reads: CASSGSLAGSSYNEQFF. CDR3 nucleotides: TGTGCCAGCAGCGGGTCTCTAGCGGGATCCTCCTACAATGAGCAGTTCTTC.

This clone was picked up a small number of times. The genes are TRBV2 and TRBJ2-1, with a tentative D call TRBD2 (5 bases). Trimming pared 6 bases from V and 8 bases from J, leaving 11 bases between. The CDR3 totals 12 residues. CDR1 is SNHLY and CDR2 is FYNNEI in the germline V gene. CDR3 amino acids: CASSVTRDEQFF. The CDR3 coding sequence is TGTGCCAGCAGCGTAACTAGGGATGAGCAGTTCTTC.

The rearrangement uses TRBV27 and TRBJ1-1; perhaps TRBD1 as D (6 bases). Trimming took off 0 bases at V and 7 bases at J, with 24 bases between the two ends. The germline V gene has CDR1 MNHEY and CDR2 SMNVEV (reference sequence). CDR3 length: 18 amino acids. CDR3 DNA: TGTGCCAGCAGTTTATCTCCAACAGGGTGGCGGGCGGTAGGTGAAGCTTTCTTT. It encodes CASSLSPTGWRAVGEAFF.

This clone was picked up a small number of times. As DNA, the CDR3 is TGTGCCAGCAGCGTAGTCCCCGGGTACGAGCAGTACTTC. Translated, it gives CASSVVPGYEQYF. The chain recombines TRBV9 with TRBJ2-7; D is undetermined. V lost 0 bases to trimming and J lost 4 bases, with 8 bases between them. The CDR3 loop spans 13 amino acids. The V gene's germline CDR1 is SGDLS and CDR2 YYNGEE.

The chain is built from TRBV6-5 and TRBJ1-3; tentative D call: TRBD1 (6 bases). The ends were cut back, 7 bases at V and 4 bases at J, with 17 bases in the middle. Germline CDR1 and CDR2: MNHEY and SVGAGI. The CDR3 loop spans 15 amino acids. The CDR3 sequence is CASTLAGDIGNTIYF. Written as DNA, the CDR3 is TGTGCCAGCACGCTTGCCGGGGACATCGGAAACACCATATATTTT.

V is TRBV28 and J is TRBJ2-3; D unclear. Germline CDR1 MDHEN, CDR2 SYDVKM. V lost 7 bases, J lost 3 bases, and 14 bases lay in between. The CDR3 totals 14 residues. The CDR3 protein is CASTRPLETDTQYF. The CDR3, as DNA: TGTGCCAGCACCAGACCGCTAGAGACAGATACGCAGTATTTT.

The V and J genes are TRBV12-5 and TRBJ2-7; the match to TRBD1 covers 7 bases. V shed 1 base, J shed 5 bases, and the junction held 8 bases outside the gene matches. The CDR3 is made up of 15 amino acids. CDR1 and CDR2 (germline): LGHNT, FRNRAP. The CDR3 loop is CASGLADREGHEQYF. CDR3 in DNA: TGTGCTAGTGGTTTGGCTGACAGGGAAGGCCACGAGCAGTACTTC.

The chain links TRBV28 to TRBJ2-7; tentatively, D is TRBD1 (6 bases). The CDR3 has 14 residues. Germline CDR1 reads MDHEN; CDR2 reads SYDVKM. V was pared by 4 bases and J by 4 bases, with 14 bases between. Here the CDR3 reads CASSSLRGSYEQYF. DNA of the CDR3: TGTGCCAGCAGTTCTCTCAGGGGTTCGTACGAGCAGTACTTC.